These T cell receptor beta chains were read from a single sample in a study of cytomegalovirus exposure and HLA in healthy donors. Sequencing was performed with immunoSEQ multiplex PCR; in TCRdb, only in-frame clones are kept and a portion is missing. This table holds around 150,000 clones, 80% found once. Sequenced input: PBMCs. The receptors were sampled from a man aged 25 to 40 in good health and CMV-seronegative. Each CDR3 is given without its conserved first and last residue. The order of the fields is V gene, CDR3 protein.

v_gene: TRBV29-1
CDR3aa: SDGRGPGTEAF

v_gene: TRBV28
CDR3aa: ASSPERVEAF

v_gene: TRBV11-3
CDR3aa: ASSLGRGSSYNEQF

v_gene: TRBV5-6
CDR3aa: ASSSGLPEQY

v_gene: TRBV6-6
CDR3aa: ASTNGGPSSYEQY

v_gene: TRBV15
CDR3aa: ATSLGWSSYEQY

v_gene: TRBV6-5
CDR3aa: ASRSGTANYT

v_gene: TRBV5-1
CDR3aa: ASSLGLGEDNEQF

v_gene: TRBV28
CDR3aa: ASRRTASYEQY

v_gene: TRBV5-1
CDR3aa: ASSNGQVGETQY